A selection of T cell receptor beta chains follows, all from one sample in a study of response to subunit inactivated influenza vaccine. TCRdb used MiXCR to reprocess the RT-PCR reads, holding one entry per CDR3 protein. The data show 500,000 to 700,000 distinct CDR3 sequences, around a quarter seen once. Another study also made use of these data, one on T cells expressing NK-cell markers.

Sequenced here: CD4+ T cells sorted from PBMCs, sampled 11 to 12 days after vaccination. Receptor source: a man aged 45-65 years who received an inactivated influenza vaccine. Each CDR3 is given with its conserved first and last residue. The D gene is left open where the match is weak. Size values are once, few and many counts, or a class for expanded clones, and some rows have none.

J gene,clone size,CDR3 length,D gene,V gene,CDR3 protein,CDR3 DNA
TRBJ2-5,few,15,TRBD1,TRBV18,CASSPRSTGGETQYF,TGTGCCAGCTCACCACGAAGTACAGGGGGGGAGACCCAGTACTTC
TRBJ2-5,NA,14,TRBD2,TRBV5-1,CASSSTSVGETQYF,TGCGCCAGCAGCTCTACTAGCGTGGGAGAGACCCAGTACTTC
TRBJ2-2,few,15,NA,TRBV11-2,CASSLRGVLTGELFF,TGTGCCAGCAGCTTAAGGGGGGTACTCACCGGGGAGCTGTTTTTT
TRBJ2-1,NA,15,NA,TRBV6-4,CASSEFSGSYNEQFF,TGTGCCAGCAGTGAGTTTAGCGGATCCTACAATGAGCAGTTCTTC
TRBJ1-2,NA,14,NA,TRBV4-2,CASSQDLSNYGYTF,TGTGCCAGCAGCCAAGATCTGTCTAACTATGGCTACACCTTC
TRBJ1-6,NA,15,TRBD1,TRBV7-2,CASSLGTGGRSPLHF,TGTGCCAGCAGCCTAGGGACAGGGGGACGATCACCCCTCCACTTT
TRBJ2-5,once,15,TRBD2,TRBV27,CASSLSTSGEETQYF,TGTGCCAGCAGTTTATCGACTAGCGGAGAAGAGACCCAGTACTTC
TRBJ1-2,few,11,NA,TRBV29-1,CSVKGNYGYTF,TGCAGCGTAAAAGGCAACTATGGCTACACCTTC
TRBJ1-2,few,12,NA,TRBV7-9,CASSTGLDGYTF,TGTGCCAGCAGCACGGGGTTGGATGGCTACACCTTC
TRBJ2-7,NA,13,NA,TRBV7-2,CASSLILRDEQYF,TGTGCCAGCAGCTTAATTCTCAGAGACGAGCAGTACTTC
TRBJ2-7,few,13,NA,TRBV6-2/TRBV6-3,CASSPLGGAGQYF,TGTGCCAGCAGCCCGCTTGGGGGGGCAGGGCAGTACTTC
TRBJ2-7,NA,15,TRBD1,TRBV6-1,CASSPTKETGEEQYF,TGTGCCAGCAGTCCCACCAAGGAGACAGGGGAAGAGCAGTACTTC
TRBJ2-3,few,17,TRBD2,TRBV12-3/TRBV12-4,CASSLTSGGSSTDTQYF,TGTGCCAGCAGTTTGACTAGCGGGGGATCCAGCACAGATACGCAGTATTTT
TRBJ2-7,many,14,NA,TRBV20-1,CSASRLTSVGEQYF,TGCAGTGCTAGTAGACTCACGTCGGTGGGCGAGCAGTACTTC
TRBJ1-3,NA,16,TRBD1,TRBV5-6,CASSVTGGYFRNTIYF,TGTGCCAGCAGCGTAACAGGGGGTTATTTTCGAAACACCATATATTTT
TRBJ2-2,NA,14,TRBD1,TRBV12-3/TRBV12-4,CASSPTGAIGELFF,TGTGCCAGCAGTCCGACAGGGGCCATCGGGGAGCTGTTTTTT
TRBJ2-7,NA,13,NA,TRBV19,CASNTGGHDEQYF,TGTGCCAGTAATACCGGGGGCCACGACGAGCAGTACTTC
TRBJ2-3,NA,17,NA,TRBV27,CASSLANFGEGTDTQYF,NA
TRBJ2-2,NA,14,NA,TRBV4-3,CASSQVSGTGELFF,TGCGCCAGCAGCCAAGTGTCGGGGACCGGGGAGCTGTTTTTT
TRBJ2-3,NA,15,NA,TRBV28,CASNQIGLNTDTQYF,TGTGCCAGCAACCAGATTGGACTGAACACAGATACGCAGTATTTT
TRBJ1-4,few,15,TRBD1,TRBV4-1,CASSVQGTFGEKLFF,TGCGCCAGCAGCGTACAGGGGACTTTTGGAGAAAAACTGTTTTTT
TRBJ2-3,NA,15,TRBD1,TRBV6-1,CASSLLTGSTDTQYF,TGTGCCAGCAGCCTGTTGACAGGGAGCACAGATACGCAGTATTTT
TRBJ2-3,NA,14,NA,TRBV5-1,CASSGQSSTDTQYF,TGCGCCAGCAGCGGCCAGTCAAGCACAGATACGCAGTATTTT
TRBJ1-6,once,13,NA,TRBV7-2,CASSLRMNSPLHF,TGTGCCAGCAGCTTACGGATGAATTCACCCCTCCACTTT
TRBJ2-1,many,15,TRBD1,TRBV7-9,CASSSTGGFYNEQFF,TGTGCCAGCAGCTCTACAGGGGGCTTTTACAATGAGCAGTTCTTC
TRBJ2-1,few,16,TRBD2,TRBV7-3,CASRKALTSGNNEQFF,TGTGCCAGCAGGAAGGCCCTCACTAGCGGAAACAATGAGCAGTTCTTC
TRBJ1-5,many,15,NA,TRBV29-1,CSVDQRCSGNQPQHF,TGCAGCGTTGATCAGCGGTGTTCGGGCAATCAGCCCCAGCATTTT
TRBJ2-1,few,17,TRBD1,TRBV24-1,CATSDYVGQGSYNEQFF,TGTGCCACCAGTGATTACGTGGGACAGGGCTCCTACAATGAGCAGTTCTTC
TRBJ1-2,many,14,TRBD1,TRBV18,CASSPQGQLPGYTF,TGTGCCAGCTCACCACAGGGACAGCTTCCTGGCTACACCTTC
TRBJ2-7,once,14,NA,TRBV3-1,CASSQGRGGREQYF,TGTGCCAGCAGCCAAGGGAGAGGGGGACGCGAGCAGTACTTC
TRBJ1-6,few,14,TRBD1,TRBV6-1,CASRAGTANSPLHF,TGTGCCAGCAGGGCCGGGACAGCCAATTCACCCCTCCACTTT